These 23 T cell receptor beta chains share one sample of origin, sequenced in a study of blood T cell repertoires in COVID-19. TCRdb's copy holds only in-frame clones and misses some; the assay was immunoSEQ multiplex PCR. The repertoire holds about 250,000 clones, with approximately 83% as singletons. Sequences were obtained from PBMCs or T cells enriched from blood (not recorded which). The receptor set was obtained from a woman aged 40-49 years who had been exposed to COVID-19.

Of note for this clone: Possible read error: a much larger clone is one base away. Other DNA sequences in the same sample also yield this CDR3. This chain connects TRBV28 to TRBJ2-6; D perhaps matches TRBD1 (5 bases). V was cut by 6 bases and J by 0 bases, with 9 bases left in between. CDR1 and CDR2 (germline): MDHEN, SYDVKM. CDR3 length: 15 residues. The CDR3 here is CASSRDSSGANVLTF. The CDR3 nucleotides are TGTGCCAGCAGCCGAGACAGCTCTGGGGCCAACGTCCTGACTTTC.

Worth noting for this clone: The same CDR3 can be traced to other DNA sequences in this sample. CDR3 sequence reads: CASSPRGGSDGYTF. The CDR3 coding sequence is TGTGCCAGCAGCCCAAGAGGGGGAAGTGATGGCTACACCTTC. The chain joins TRBV7-9 to TRBJ1-2, with D possibly matching TRBD1 (6 bases). V shed 5 bases and J shed 6 bases, with 16 bases lying between them. Germline CDR1 and CDR2: SEHNR and FQNEAQ (reference sequence). The CDR3 has 14 amino acids.

With respect to this clone: The DNA is left out, because the CDR3 cannot be placed on it with certainty; the CDR3 is given as TCRdb lists it. The rearrangement links TRBV12-3 or TRBV12-4 to TRBJ1-3; the table's TRBD1 call for D was not verified on the DNA. The CDR3 length equals 13 residues, ends included. CDR3 amino acids: CASSPFGPGLPYF.

This clone was counted only a few times. This chain connects TRBV7-9 to TRBJ1-6; D is unclear. The CDR3 is 14 amino acids. With 2 bases removed from V and 8 bases from J, the gap between germline ends came to 10 bases. Germline V gene lookup returns CDR1 SEHNR and CDR2 FQNEAQ (reference sequence). The CDR3 spells CASSLKDLYSPLHF. In nucleotides, the CDR3 is TGTGCCAGCAGCTTAAAGGACTTGTATTCACCCCTCCACTTT.

V is TRBV6-2 or TRBV6-3 and J is TRBJ1-1; D gene ambiguous. CDR1 and CDR2 (germline): MNHEY, SVGEGT. The ends were cut back, 2 bases at V and 4 bases at J, with 8 bases in the middle. The CDR3 loop spans 13 amino acids. CDR3 in amino acids: CASSYVAGTEAFF. The CDR3 coding sequence is TGTGCCAGCAGTTACGTCGCCGGCACTGAAGCTTTCTTT.

DNA for the CDR3: TGTGCCAGCAGTTACGTCAGCTACGAGCAGTACTTC. This encodes CASSYVSYEQYF. The chain combines TRBV6-6 with TRBJ2-7; D remains ambiguous. The V and J ends lost 2 bases and 3 bases respectively, with 5 bases between them. The CDR3 sequence is 12 residues long. Germline V lookup: CDR1 MNHNY, CDR2 SVGAGI (reference sequence).

This clone was counted between two and nine times. The chain joins TRBV30 to TRBJ2-5; 10 bases line up with TRBD2. Germline V gives CDR1 GTSNPN, CDR2 SVGIG (reference sequence). With V trimmed by 1 base and J by 1 base, 6 bases remained unmatched. This CDR3 region has 16 residues. CDR3 residues: CAWSGLAGGFQETQYF. DNA of the CDR3: TGTGCCTGGAGTGGGTTAGCGGGGGGTTTCCAAGAGACCCAGTACTTC.

The chain's CDR3 is CAWIPTGGYEQYF. As DNA, the CDR3 is TGTGCCTGGATACCAACAGGGGGCTACGAGCAGTACTTC. The V and J genes are TRBV30 and TRBJ2-7, with 8 bases identical to TRBD1. V lost 4 bases to trimming and J lost 3 bases; unmatched junction nucleotides: 5. Looked up from germline, CDR1 is GTSNPN and CDR2 is SVGIG (reference sequence). The CDR3 runs to 13 residues.

For the CDR3, the DNA is TGTGCCAGCAGAACAGGGGCGAGCTCCTACAATGAGCAGTTCTTC. This translates into CASRTGASSYNEQFF. The chain combines TRBV28 with TRBJ2-1; 7 nucleotides agree with TRBD1. After removal of 6 bases from V and 0 bases from J, the junction contained 5 bases not matched to a gene. The CDR3 is 15 amino acids. In germline, CDR1 is MDHEN, CDR2 SYDVKM. The full variable domain, in which reference TRBV28 and TRBJ2-1 provide the parts outside the CDR3, is DVKVTQSSRYLVKRTGEKVFLECVQDMDHENMFWYRQDPGLGLRLIYFSYDVKMKEKGDIPEGYSVSREKKERFSLILESASTNQTSMYLCASRTGASSYNEQFFGPGTRLTVL.

The CDR3 sequence: CASRTGSSGNTIYF. DNA of the CDR3: TGTGCCAGCAGGACGGGGAGCTCTGGAAACACCATATATTTT. The rearrangement uses TRBV25-1 and TRBJ1-3; D is undetermined. This CDR3 region has 14 residues. The germline CDR1 and CDR2 sequences are MGHDK and SYGVNS. Trimming stripped 6 bases from V and 0 bases from J, with 9 bases between. The whole variable domain, filled in from reference TRBV25-1 and TRBJ1-3, reads EADIYQTPRYLVIGTGKKITLECSQTMGHDKMYWYQQDPGMELHLIHYSYGVNSTEKGDLSSESTVSRIRTEHFPLTLESARPSHTSQYLCASRTGSSGNTIYFGEGSWLTVV.

This chain links TRBV11-1 with TRBJ2-3, with a possible D match to TRBD2 (6 bases). The germline V gene encodes CDR1 SGHAT and CDR2 FQDESV (reference sequence). This CDR3 has 15 residues. V lost 5 bases, J lost 1 base, and 13 bases lay in between. In nucleotides, the CDR3 is TGTGCCAGCAGCGCTCCGGGACTTCGCACAGATACGCAGTATTTT. It yields the protein CASSAPGLRTDTQYF.

The CDR3 is CASSPWEGPRMKTQYF. CDR3 DNA: TGTGCCAGCAGCCCCTGGGAGGGTCCAAGGATGAAGACCCAGTACTTC. The chain has TRBV3-1 (or the pseudogene TRBV3-2) and TRBJ2-5, with 7 bases fitting TRBD2. V was pared by 4 bases and J by 6 bases, with 14 bases of the junction left unmatched. The CDR3 has 16 amino acids. Germline V gene sequence: CDR1 LGHDT, CDR2 YNNKEL (reference sequence).

This clone was counted between two and nine times. The V and J genes are TRBV7-6 and TRBJ1-5; D ambiguous. This CDR3 spans 15 amino acids. Germline CDR1 is SGHVS and CDR2 is FNYEAQ. Trimming took 0 bases from V and 7 from J, leaving 13 bases between them. CDR3 in DNA: TGTGCCAGCAGCTTAGCTCCCAACGCGGGGCAGCCCCAGCATTTT. Protein sequence: CASSLAPNAGQPQHF.

The chain combines TRBV3-1 (or the pseudogene TRBV3-2) with TRBJ1-5; possible D gene TRBD1, 6 bases. The CDR3 runs 15 residues. Trimming took 4 bases from V and 3 from J, leaving 13 bases between them. Per the germline V gene, CDR1 is LGHDT and CDR2 is YNNKEL (reference sequence). Here the CDR3 reads CASSLGQNNNQPQHF. CDR3 coding DNA: TGTGCCAGCAGCCTTGGACAGAACAACAATCAGCCCCAGCATTTT.

The chain employs TRBV7-2 and TRBJ1-1, with a tentative D call TRBD1 (6 bases). Trimming took 4 bases from V and 4 from J, leaving 10 bases between them. CDR3 length: 13 residues. Germline values: CDR1 SGHTA, CDR2 FQGNSA. CDR3 nucleotide sequence: TGTGCCAGCAGCTATACAGGGCCCACTGAAGCTTTCTTT. Amino acid sequence: CASSYTGPTEAFF.

This clone was picked up one time. This chain connects TRBV19 to TRBJ2-7; 8 bases agree with TRBD1. Germline lookup yields CDR1 LNHDA and CDR2 SQIVND (reference sequence). Unmatched junction bases numbered 8, after V lost 5 bases and J lost 2 bases. There are 15 residues in the CDR3. As DNA, the CDR3 is TGTGCCAGTAGTGTCGCAGGGGGCGAGGCCTACGAGCAGTACTTC. As protein: CASSVAGGEAYEQYF.

This CDR3 reads CASSLESGGRGTISQFF. The CDR3 nucleotides read TGCGCCAGCAGCTTGGAGAGCGGGGGCCGGGGGACAATTTCGCAGTTCTTC. The V and J genes are TRBV5-1 and TRBJ2-1, with 8 positions matching TRBD2. The CDR3 runs 17 residues. V shed 0 bases, J shed 12 bases, and the junction held 17 bases outside the gene matches. Germline CDR1 is SGHRS and CDR2 is YFSETQ.

This clone was detected only once. The chain combines TRBV2 with TRBJ1-3; tentatively, D is TRBD1 (5 bases). V was pared by 3 bases and J by 2 bases, with 5 bases between. The CDR3 length is 13 residues. Germline loops: CDR1 SNHLY, CDR2 FYNNEI. The CDR3 protein is CASSDRAGNTIYF. The CDR3 coding sequence is TGTGCCAGCAGTGACAGGGCTGGAAACACCATATATTTT.

This clone was seen just once. The identical CDR3 is also encoded by other nucleotide sequences in the sample. The chain joins TRBV28 to TRBJ2-2, with 8 positions matching TRBD1. V lost 6 bases, J lost 6 bases, and 6 bases stayed unmatched. The CDR3 contains 14 residues. Germline assignment: CDR1 MDHEN and CDR2 SYDVKM. CDR3 residues: CASSLNRGAGELFF. The CDR3 DNA is TGTGCCAGCAGCCTTAACAGGGGGGCCGGGGAGCTGTTTTTT. Full variable domain (missing parts from reference TRBV28 and TRBJ2-2): DVKVTQSSRYLVKRTGEKVFLECVQDMDHENMFWYRQDPGLGLRLIYFSYDVKMKEKGDIPEGYSVSREKKERFSLILESASTNQTSMYLCASSLNRGAGELFFGEGSRLTVL.

This clone appeared once. This chain links TRBV4-3 with TRBJ1-1; no clear D. Germline V lookup: CDR1 LGHNA, CDR2 YSLEER. CDR3 size: 13 residues. The V and J ends lost 3 bases and 0 bases respectively, with 5 bases between them. The CDR3 DNA reads as TGCGCCAGCAGCCAGTCCGTGAACACTGAAGCTTTCTTT. Its translation is CASSQSVNTEAFF.

The rearrangement joins TRBV29-1 to TRBJ2-3; D gene uncertain. The CDR3 is 14 amino acids. The ends were cut back, 3 bases at V and 2 bases at J, with 12 bases in the middle. Germline CDR1 is SQVTM and CDR2 is ANQGSEA. The CDR3 DNA reads TGCAGCGTTGAGACACCCCGGTCCACAGATACGCAGTATTTT. The encoded protein is CSVETPRSTDTQYF.

The J gene is TRBJ1-2, the V gene TRBV7-9; D perhaps matches TRBD1 (5 bases). There are 16 residues in the CDR3. Germline CDR1 is SEHNR and CDR2 is FQNEAQ (reference sequence). The V and J ends lost 5 bases and 4 bases respectively, with 20 bases between them. For the CDR3, the DNA is TGTGCCAGCAGCCGCGGGACCTCCCCTACCTTCTATGGCTACACCTTC. Its translation is CASSRGTSPTFYGYTF.

The chain employs TRBV12-2 and TRBJ1-5; TRBD1, the table's D call, lacks a check against the DNA. TRBV12-2 is designated a pseudogene. CDR3 length equals 18 residues. The CDR3 DNA is TGTGCAAGTCGCTTACCGGGACAGGGGGCTGATTCGGGTCAGCCCCAGCATTTT. This gives the protein CASRLPGQGADSGQPQHF.